What follows describes a single T cell receptor (beta chain). Its specificity is unknown. This sample was included in a study of T cells in localized non-small cell lung cancer. Some clones are missing from TCRdb's copy, which holds only in-frame ones; the method was immunoSEQ multiplex PCR. The repertoire consists of roughly 48,000 clones, with approximately 80% occurring once and the leading ten covering 17%. Trimming cost V 4 bases and J 4 bases, with 10 bases left between them. CDR1 and CDR2 from the germline V gene are MNHEY and SMNVEV (reference sequence). The length of the CDR3 is 13 residues. Notes on the study in general: Uninvolved adjacent lung showed the highest T cell clonality, exceeding tumor. Elevated blood T cell density was associated with longer overall survival. Owing to sequencing of a solitary tumor region, heterogeneity cannot be discounted. Detection in adjacent lung was observed for a median around 50 of the top 100 tumor clones.

Sequenced here: peripheral blood, sampled before any cancer treatment. The TCR sequence derives from a man aged 35 to 69 with stage I squamous cell lung carcinoma. This chain joins TRBV27 and TRBJ1-1, with D unresolved. The CDR3 loop reads CASSSSASTEAFF. The DNA for the CDR3 is TGTGCCAGCAGTTCAAGCGCGAGCACTGAAGCTTTCTTT.